The source of this TCR beta chain is a study of beta chain features in type 1 diabetes. Looking at the study overall: Cell yields, gender and age were similar in healthy donors and patients. Study conclusions and caveats: In every one of the four CD4+ subsets, TCRB CDR3s were moderately but significantly shorter in Type 1 diabetes patients. A potential influence of HLA type upon TCRB rearrangement remained unresolved herein. PCR might preferentially amplify shorter templates, equally in patients and controls.

All of the isolated RNA was reverse transcribed, so expressed TCRB transcripts were sequenced. TCRdb keeps only in-frame clones here, not all; method: immunoSEQ multiplex PCR. This sample has under 500,000 clones, with about 29% found just once. This clone was detected a few times. Its antigen is unknown. The sample holds other DNA sequences that translate to the same CDR3. Germline CDR1 and CDR2: GTSNPN and SVGIG (reference sequence). The CDR3 runs to 14 residues. V was trimmed by 2 bases and J by 1 base, leaving 10 bases between them. The V call is TRBV30, the J call TRBJ2-3; D is possibly TRBD2 (5 bases). This TCR was sampled from a man younger than 30 in good health. Sequenced sample: naive CD4+ T cells from blood. DNA of the CDR3: TGTGCCTGGAGTCGGCTGGGAGGCACAGATACGCAGTATTTT. This gives the protein CAWSRLGGTDTQYF.